The entry that follows covers one TCR beta chain sequence. The data originate from a study of T cell responses to AZD1222 COVID-19 vaccine. The germline CDR1 and CDR2 sequences are SEHNR and FQNEAQ (reference sequence). Trimming at V came to 3 bases and at J to 7 bases, leaving 3 bases not matched to a gene. The CDR3 is 15 residues long. Profiled with immunoSEQ multiplex PCR; TCRdb holds only in-frame clones, not every one. Of roughly 150,000 clones in the sample, 85% to 90% were seen once. This clonotype was sampled from an adult who received the AZD1222 COVID-19 vaccine. The chain has TRBV7-9 and TRBJ2-2; 12 bases line up with TRBD2. The sample in question was peripheral blood, obtained 28 days after the second AZD1222 dose. The CDR3 nucleotides read TGTGCCAGCAGCTTTACTAGCGGGAGGATCGGGGAGCTGTTTTTT. Residues: CASSFTSGRIGELFF.